One and the same sample provided the 26 T cell receptor beta chains below, sequenced in a study of T cell repertoires in cytomegalovirus infection. Their cognate antigens are unknown. MiXCR, applied by TCRdb to the reads, yields one record per CDR3 protein. The sample consists of approximately 770,000 distinct CDR3 sequences, about 27% of them appearing once. The sequences come from cultured CD8+ T cells from PBMCs, collected from culture after CMV antigen stimulation. Every receptor here comes from a human donor in good health (CMV status not recorded). Some clones in this sample may be carry-over from other donors' samples.

The table lists this clonotype with a count of one. A read error may be the cause here, since a much bigger clone is one base away. The CDR3 DNA reads as TGTGCCAGCAGTTACTCAGATGGGGATACGCAGTATTTT. Translation: CASSYSDGDTQYF. V and J are TRBV6-5 and TRBJ2-3; D call uncertain. Germline CDR1 MNHEY, CDR2 SVGAGI. V lost 0 bases to trimming and J lost 6 bases, with 7 bases between them. CDR3 length equals 13 residues.

CDR3 in amino acids: CASRLGRQAYSYNEQFF. CDR3 sequence (DNA): TGTGCCAGCCGATTAGGCCGGCAGGCTTATTCCTACAATGAGCAGTTCTTC. The chain employs TRBV6-1 and TRBJ2-1, with unresolved D. Germline-derived CDR1 and CDR2 are MNHNS and SASEGT. CDR3 length: 17 residues. Trimming shortened V by 8 bases and J by 1 base, and 21 bases separated the two germline ends.

This clonotype was counted only a few times. This chain connects TRBV19 to TRBJ1-5; 9 bases fit TRBD1. The CDR3 has 15 amino acids. Germline CDR1 is LNHDA and CDR2 is SQIVND (reference sequence). The V segment lost 4 bases and the J segment 3 bases; nucleotides outside the gene matches: 4. CDR3 DNA: TGTGCCAGTAGTACTCGGGACAGGGCCAATCAGCCCCAGCATTTT. Its translation: CASSTRDRANQPQHF.

This clonotype came up many times. This chain links TRBV7-2 with TRBJ1-1; D is unresolved. Germline V lookup: CDR1 SGHTA, CDR2 FQGNSA. There are 16 residues in the CDR3. V was shortened by 1 base and J by 5 bases, with 17 bases between the two germline ends. CDR3 region: CASSLGPPQLSTEAFF. In nucleotides, the CDR3 is TGTGCCAGCAGCTTAGGCCCCCCACAGCTGAGTACTGAAGCTTTCTTT.

There are many counts of this clonotype. The chain combines TRBV27 with TRBJ2-1; a weak D match, TRBD2 (6 bases). Trimming took 1 base from V and 8 from J, leaving 6 bases between them. The CDR3 is 12 amino acids. Germline CDR1 is MNHEY and CDR2 is SMNVEV (reference sequence). The CDR3 nucleotides read TGTGCCAGCAGTTTATGGGGGGATGAGCAGTTCTTC. It translates to CASSLWGDEQFF.

V and J are TRBV7-9 and TRBJ2-3; D unclear. Trimming cost V 8 bases and J 2 bases, with 8 bases left between them. From germline, CDR1 is SEHNR and CDR2 FQNEAQ (reference sequence). CDR3 length: 12 residues. The CDR3 DNA reads TGTGCCAGCGGCAACCTCACAGATACGCAGTATTTT. This codes for CASGNLTDTQYF.

This clonotype was counted only a few times. This chain uses TRBV12-3 or TRBV12-4 with TRBJ1-5; D call uncertain. CDR3 length equals 17 residues. Trimming pared 6 bases from V and 0 bases from J, leaving 18 bases between. CDR3 residues: CASSYQVTRTSNQPQHF. In DNA form, the CDR3 reads TGTGCCAGCAGCTACCAGGTTACACGAACTAGCAATCAGCCCCAGCATTTT.

This clonotype has just a few counts. This chain uses TRBV6-1 with TRBJ1-6; D ambiguous. The V end was cut by 3 bases, the J end by 8 bases, with 14 bases between. Germline CDR1 is MNHNS and CDR2 is SASEGT. This CDR3 is 15 amino acids long. CDR3 protein: CASSDRISRDSPLHF. The DNA for the CDR3 is TGTGCCAGCAGTGATCGAATTTCACGCGATTCACCCCTCCACTTT.

The chain recombines TRBV7-6 with TRBJ2-5; tentatively, D is TRBD2 (6 bases). CDR3 length: 14 amino acids. Trimming stripped 2 bases from V and 3 bases from J, with 10 bases between. Germline-derived CDR1 and CDR2 are SGHVS and FNYEAQ. CDR3 in amino acids: CASSLYGGEETQYF. The CDR3 DNA reads TGTGCCAGCAGCTTATATGGCGGGGAAGAGACCCAGTACTTC. Supplemented by reference TRBV7-6 and TRBJ2-5, the full variable domain reads GAGVSQSPRYKVTKRGQDVALRCDPISGHVSLYWYRQALGQGPEFLTYFNYEAQQDKSGLPNDRFSAERPEGSISTLTIQRTEQRDSAMYRCASSLYGGEETQYFGPGTRLLVL.

The chain joins TRBV6-2 or TRBV6-3 to TRBJ1-2; 8 bases fit TRBD1. Trimming at V came to 8 bases and at J to 3 bases, leaving 17 bases not matched to a gene. Germline V gives CDR1 MNHEY, CDR2 SVGEGT. The CDR3 is 17 amino acids. The CDR3 nucleotides read TGTGCCAGCCAAACATCCAGGGGGCGCGTCAGATACTATGGCTACACCTTC. As protein: CASQTSRGRVRYYGYTF.

V and J are TRBV20-1 and TRBJ2-1, with 11 bases fitting TRBD2. Germline CDR1 is DFQATT and CDR2 is SNEGSKA (reference sequence). The V and J ends lost 6 bases and 0 bases, in that order; junction bases with no gene match: 10. The CDR3 is 17 amino acids. The CDR3 reads CSAHPTSGTGSYNEQFF. CDR3 coding DNA: TGCAGTGCCCACCCGACTAGCGGGACCGGCTCCTACAATGAGCAGTTCTTC.

This chain joins TRBV12-5 and TRBJ2-3; 9 nucleotides align to TRBD2. The CDR3 has 17 amino acids. V was pared by 2 bases and J by 5 bases, with 11 bases of the junction left unmatched. The V gene's germline CDR1 is LGHNT and CDR2 FRNRAP. Here the CDR3 DNA reads TGTGCTAGTGGTTTGAACCTGGGCGGGGGGGTGGAAGATACGCAGTATTTT. Translated: CASGLNLGGGVEDTQYF.

The chain's CDR3 is CASSPGHLSSYNEQFF. CDR3 in DNA: TGTGCCAGCAGCCCGGGACACTTGAGCTCCTACAATGAGCAGTTCTTC. This chain uses TRBV7-9 with TRBJ2-1; D perhaps matches TRBD1 (6 bases). Germline values: CDR1 SEHNR, CDR2 FQNEAQ (reference sequence). This CDR3 contains 16 residues. Trimming cost V 5 bases and J 0 bases, with 14 bases left between them.

This chain connects TRBV6-5 to TRBJ1-1, with a weak D call TRBD1 (5 bases). The CDR3 has 14 amino acids. Trimming took off 0 bases at V and 4 bases at J, with 9 bases between the two ends. Germline V lookup: CDR1 MNHEY, CDR2 SVGAGI. The CDR3 DNA is TGTGCCAGCAGTTACTCCGGGACGGGCACTGAAGCTTTCTTT. Translated, it gives CASSYSGTGTEAFF.

This clonotype has more than one count but fewer than ten. The gene calls are TRBV4-1 and TRBJ2-1, with a tentative D call TRBD2 (5 bases). V lost 4 bases and J lost 3, with 13 bases in between. The CDR3 has 15 residues. Germline CDR1 and CDR2: MGHRA and YSYEKL. The CDR3 coding sequence is TGCGCCAGCAGCCCGATCGGGGAATTCTACAATGAGCAGTTCTTC. Translated: CASSPIGEFYNEQFF.

The chain has TRBV14 and TRBJ1-3, with a weak D call TRBD1 (5 bases). The V gene's germline CDR1 is SGHDN and CDR2 FVKESK. The CDR3 sequence is 16 residues long. The V end lost 0 bases, the J end lost 0 bases, and 9 bases lay between the germline ends. CDR3 in amino acids: CASSQDYRSSGNTIYF. The CDR3 region has the DNA TGTGCCAGCAGCCAAGATTACAGGAGCTCTGGAAACACCATATATTTT. Using reference TRBV14 and TRBJ1-3 for the parts outside the CDR3, the full variable domain is EAGVTQFPSHSVIEKGQTVTLRCDPISGHDNLYWYRRVMGKEIKFLLHFVKESKQDESGMPNNRFLAERTGGTYSTLKVQPAELEDSGVYFCASSQDYRSSGNTIYFGEGSWLTVV.

This clonotype was recorded a few times. V gene TRBV7-8 combines with J gene TRBJ2-1, with D possibly TRBD2 on 5 matching bases. The V gene's germline CDR1 is SGHVS and CDR2 FQNEAQ. Trimming stripped 7 bases from V and 2 bases from J, with 12 bases between. The CDR3 has 14 residues. The CDR3 bases are TGTGCCAGCACCGAGTCCGGGACCTACAATGAGCAGTTCTTC. This translates into CASTESGTYNEQFF. The full variable domain, its missing parts supplied by reference TRBV7-8 and TRBJ2-1, is GAGVSQSPRYKVAKRGQDVALRCDPISGHVSLFWYQQALGQGPEFLTYFQNEAQLDKSGLPSDRFFAERPEGSVSTLKIQRTQQEDSAVYLCASTESGTYNEQFFGPGTRLTVL.

The chain couples TRBV7-9 to TRBJ2-3; 8 bases map to TRBD2. Germline V gene data show CDR1 as SEHNR and CDR2 as FQNEAQ (reference sequence). CDR3 length: 15 residues. V lost 7 bases and J lost 4; bases outside the gene matches: 10. CDR3: CASIRLASLPDTQYF. DNA for the CDR3: TGTGCCAGCATCAGACTAGCGAGTCTCCCAGATACGCAGTATTTT.

This chain connects TRBV20-1 to TRBJ1-1; 7 bases match TRBD1. The germline CDR1 and CDR2 sequences are DFQATT and SNEGSKA (reference sequence). CDR3 size: 16 residues. The V and J ends lost 0 bases and 4 bases, in that order; junction bases with no gene match: 11. The CDR3 here is CSARDMTGTLSTEAFF. In nucleotides, the CDR3 is TGCAGTGCTAGAGATATGACAGGGACATTGTCCACTGAAGCTTTCTTT.

This clonotype was seen at least ten times. The rearrangement links TRBV11-2 to TRBJ1-2; D perhaps matches TRBD1 (6 bases). V lost 5 bases to trimming and J lost 6 bases, with 22 bases between them. The V gene's germline CDR1 is SGHAT and CDR2 FQNNGV. This CDR3 has 16 residues. The CDR3 reads CASSLAPGGGSDGYTF. The CDR3 DNA reads TGTGCCAGCAGCCTGGCCCCCGGGGGGGGCAGTGATGGCTACACCTTC.

V gene TRBV27 combines with J gene TRBJ2-2, with 7 positions matching TRBD1. This CDR3 has 14 residues. The V segment lost 5 bases and the J segment 6 bases; nucleotides outside the gene matches: 6. Per germline, CDR1 MNHEY and CDR2 SMNVEV (reference sequence). Here the CDR3 reads CASSPTGWAGELFF. The CDR3 DNA sequence: TGTGCCAGCAGTCCGACAGGGTGGGCCGGGGAGCTGTTTTTT.

V gene TRBV29-1 combines with J gene TRBJ2-7, with no clear D. Trimming removed 4 bases at V and 0 bases at J, with 10 bases between. CDR3 size: 13 residues. The germline CDR1 and CDR2 sequences are SQVTM and ANQGSEA. The CDR3 region has the DNA TGCAGCGTTGCCAGGCTCAGCTCCTACGAGCAGTACTTC. It translates to CSVARLSSYEQYF.

In this sample, this clonotype turned up many times. The chain is built from TRBV7-8 and TRBJ2-5; D might be TRBD1 or TRBD2, each matching 5 bases. Looked up from germline, CDR1 is SGHVS and CDR2 is FQNEAQ. The CDR3 covers 16 residues. V was pared by 1 base and J by 1 base, with 13 bases between. This chain's CDR3 is CASSLVRWGIQETQYF. The CDR3 DNA is TGTGCCAGCAGCTTAGTCCGGTGGGGGATCCAAGAGACCCAGTACTTC.

The rearrangement joins TRBV4-2 to TRBJ2-5; D possibly matches TRBD1 or TRBD2 (5 bases each). V lost 2 bases, J lost 8 bases, and 18 bases lay in between. Germline V gene sequence: CDR1 LGHNA, CDR2 YNFKEQ. The CDR3 totals 15 residues. The CDR3 DNA follows: TGTGCCAGCAGCCAAACAAAGGGGAGCCAAAGCACCCAGTACTTC. Translating gives CASSQTKGSQSTQYF.

This CDR3 is CASSRPGGGPYNEQFF. As DNA, the CDR3 is TGCGCCAGCAGCCGTCCGGGGGGTGGACCCTACAATGAGCAGTTCTTC. The chain is built from TRBV4-1 and TRBJ2-1; 7 positions match TRBD2. Germline CDR1 is MGHRA and CDR2 is YSYEKL. V lost 4 bases and J lost 2; bases outside the gene matches: 8. The CDR3 consists of 16 residues.

CDR3: CASGMAENIQYF. CDR3 sequence (DNA): TGTGCCAGCGGGATGGCAGAAAACATTCAGTACTTC. The rearrangement uses TRBV28 and TRBJ2-4; D call uncertain. This CDR3 comprises 12 residues. Germline CDR1 MDHEN, CDR2 SYDVKM. V shed 8 bases and J shed 5 bases, with 10 bases lying between them.